This T cell receptor beta chain came from a study of CXCR3-negative and CXCR3-positive naive CD8 T cells. Findings of the study overall: For CXCR3-positive naive cells, TRB CDR3s were more hydrophobic than those of CXCR3-negative naive cells. Researchers reported similar TRBV-TRBJ usage in naive CXCR3-negative and CXCR3-positive cells, though memory differed.

From germline, CDR1 is GTSNPN and CDR2 SVGIG (reference sequence). The CDR3 loop spans 13 amino acids. Definition of naive CD8+ T cells rested on a CD45RO-CCR7+CD27+CD95- profile. As for this clonotype: Its matching antigen is unknown.

The TRB cDNA libraries were prepared by 5' RACE with UMI labels. One entry per CDR3 protein, without DNA, is what TCRdb gives after re-calling the 5' RACE reads. The sample shows under 150,000 distinct CDR3 sequences, and around 0.3% sits with its ten largest clones. This TCR was sampled from a human donor in good health. Some clones in this sample may be carry-over from other donors' samples. Sequenced input: naive CXCR3+ CD8+ T cells from blood. Described subset: CD45RO-CCR7+CD27+CD95- naive CD8+ T cells expressing CXCR3 (TNR3+). This chain joins TRBV30 and TRBJ2-7; TCRdb names TRBD1, which stays unverified in the absence of DNA. The CDR3 spells CAWTNGAGLEQYF.